This T cell receptor beta chain was sequenced in a study of tumor-infiltrating lymphocytes in localized non-small cell lung cancer. Only in-frame clones appear in the TCRdb table, and some are missing; sequencing was by immunoSEQ multiplex PCR. The data hold around 15,000 clones, with around 81% observed a single time. This CDR3 spans 14 amino acids. The germline V gene has CDR1 SSHAT and CDR2 FNYEAQ (reference sequence). V lost 1 base to trimming and J lost 5 bases, with 8 bases between them. The material sequenced was uninvolved lung tissue not adjacent to the tumor. This receptor was obtained from a human donor with non-small cell lung cancer. V and J are TRBV7-7 and TRBJ2-2; no clear D. CDR3 protein: CASSLEGGTGELFF. DNA of the CDR3: TGTGCCAGCAGCTTAGAAGGCGGAACCGGGGAGCTGTTTTTT.